The T cell receptor (beta chain) under discussion was sequenced for a study of T cell repertoires in cytomegalovirus infection. The CDR3 is made up of 12 amino acids. Germline lookup yields CDR1 MDHEN and CDR2 SYDVKM. The V end lost 7 bases, the J end lost 8 bases, and 9 bases lay between the germline ends. TCRdb passed the reads through MiXCR, listing each CDR3 protein once. The data hold about 530,000 distinct CDR3 sequences, with 26% observed a single time. The chain links TRBV28 to TRBJ1-6; no firm D call. Source material: PBMCs. The clonotype originates from a human donor in good health (CMV status not recorded). Some clones in this sample may be carry-over from other donors' samples. The CDR3 here is CASNFRDSPLHF. The CDR3 bases are TGTGCCAGCAATTTTCGGGATTCACCCCTCCACTTT. The full variable domain, completed using reference TRBV28 and TRBJ1-6, is DVKVTQSSRYLVKRTGEKVFLECVQDMDHENMFWYRQDPGLGLRLIYFSYDVKMKEKGDIPEGYSVSREKKERFSLILESASTNQTSMYLCASNFRDSPLHFGNGTRLTVT.